Listed below are T cell receptor beta chains from one sample, sequenced in a study of cytomegalovirus exposure and HLA in healthy donors. Clones were read by immunoSEQ multiplex PCR, and TCRdb kept only the in-frame ones, dropping some. The table has roughly 150,000 clones, around 86% seen once. Source material: PBMCs. The receptors originated from a man in his fifties in good health and CMV-seropositive. CDR3s include the opening cysteine and the closing phenylalanine or tryptophan. Each record gives: D gene, J gene, clone size, V gene, CDR3 DNA, CDR3 protein. The D gene is left open where the match is weak. The size of a clone is reported for some rows only, either as once, few or many, or as a class for expanded clones.

- TRBJ1-1 few TRBV5-4 TGTGCCAGCGGGTACACGGGGGGTAAGACTGAAGCTTTCTTT CASGYTGGKTEAFF
- TRBJ2-7 - TRBV6-1 TGTGCCAGCAGATCCGGGACAATCTACGAGCAGTACTTC CASRSGTIYEQYF
- TRBJ1-1 - TRBV4-2 TGTGCCAGCAGCCAAGGGGAGTATATGAACACTGAAGCTTTCTTT CASSQGEYMNTEAFF
TRBD2 TRBJ2-5 - TRBV7-9 TGTGCCAGCAGCGTGGGTGAAGCGGGAACAGAGACCCAGTACTTC CASSVGEAGTETQYF
- TRBJ2-5 - TRBV6-5 TGTGCCAGCAGCCGAGGTGGACAGCAAGAGACCCAGTACTTC CASSRGGQQETQYF
- TRBJ2-7 few TRBV15 TGTGCCACCAGCAGAGAGGACAGTTTCTACGAGCAGTACTTC CATSREDSFYEQYF
- TRBJ2-1 - TRBV11-2 TGTGCCAGCAGGACCGCAGGGGCCTCAAGCTCCTACAATGAGCAGTTCTTC CASRTAGASSSYNEQFF
- TRBJ2-3 - TRBV7-3 TGTGCCAGCAGCTTAGAGGCCGGTCACAGCACAGATACGCAGTATTTT CASSLEAGHSTDTQYF
- TRBJ2-5 - TRBV7-9 TGTTCCAGCAGCCGAGGAGGTTCCCAAGAGACCCAGTACTTC CSSSRGGSQETQYF
TRBD1 TRBJ1-2 once TRBV5-1 TGCGCCAGCAGCTTGGCCAGCGGACAGGGGGCCGGTGGCTACACCTTC CASSLASGQGAGGYTF
TRBD2 TRBJ2-7 few TRBV2 TGTGCCAGCAGTGAAGCGGTAGGGACTAGCGTCTCCTACGAGCAGTACTTC CASSEAVGTSVSYEQYF
- TRBJ2-1 - TRBV5-1 TGCGCCAGCAGCTTGGACGGGAGTCGGTCCTACAATGAGCAGTTCTTC CASSLDGSRSYNEQFF
- TRBJ1-2 - TRBV10-3 TGTGGGTCAGGGTCTAACTATGGCTACACCTTC CGSGSNYGYTF
- TRBJ2-3 - TRBV28 TGTGCCAGCGGGCTAGCTGGTACGCAGTATTTT CASGLAGTQYF
TRBD2 TRBJ2-1 few TRBV2 TGTGCCAGCAGTTCGAAGGAGCTAGCGGGAGGGTACAATGAGCAGTTCTTC CASSSKELAGGYNEQFF
- TRBJ1-1 - TRBV28 TGTGCCAGCAGTTTCGGACACATGAACACTGAAGCTTTCTTT CASSFGHMNTEAFF
- TRBJ1-6 - TRBV15 TGTGCCACCAGCAGAGAGAATGACGAGGGCCCCCTCCACTTT CATSRENDEGPLHF
TRBD2 TRBJ2-5 - TRBV4-3 TGCGCCAGCAGCCAGGAGCGGGGGGCCGCGGAGACCCAGTACTTC CASSQERGAAETQYF
- TRBJ2-5 - TRBV2 TGTGCCAGCAGTGAAAACAGGGAACAGACCCAGTACTTC CASSENREQTQYF
- TRBJ2-1 few TRBV7-3 TGTGCCAGCAGCTTAACCCCTACTAGTTCCAATGAGCAGTTCTTC CASSLTPTSSNEQFF
- TRBJ2-7 - TRBV19 TGTGCCAGTAGTATAGGTCAGGGTCCGGGCTACGAGCAGTACTTC CASSIGQGPGYEQYF
TRBD2 TRBJ2-3 - TRBV4-3 TGCGCCAGCAGCCAAGATGGGGCTAGCGGGGGGGGAGATACGCAGTATTTT CASSQDGASGGGDTQYF
- TRBJ1-6 - TRBV29-1 TGCAGCGTTGGCCAGGGTAGCAATTCACCCCTCCACTTT CSVGQGSNSPLHF
TRBD1 TRBJ2-2 - TRBV9 TGTGCCAGCAGCGTGGGACAGGGGAACACCGGGGAGCTGTTTTTT CASSVGQGNTGELFF
- TRBJ2-5 - TRBV9 TGTGCCAGCAGCGTAGAGGCGGGGTGGGAGACCCAGTACTTC CASSVEAGWETQYF
- TRBJ1-1 - TRBV21-1 TGTGCCAGACTGACAGGGGGCGACGCTGAAGCTTTCTTT CARLTGGDAEAFF
TRBD1 TRBJ1-2 - TRBV9 TGTGCCAGCAGCGTGGACTCCGGGACAGCGACTTTTGGCTACACCTTC CASSVDSGTATFGYTF
- TRBJ2-4 few TRBV9 TGTGCCAGCAGCGGTGGACTACAAAACATTCAGTACTTC CASSGGLQNIQYF
TRBD2 TRBJ2-1 - TRBV4-1 TGCGCCAGCAGCCAAGATTCTAGCGGCTCCTACAATGAGCAGTTCTTC CASSQDSSGSYNEQFF
TRBD1 TRBJ1-1 - TRBV7-2 TGTGCCAGCAGCTCAGACAGGGGGCGGACTGAAGCTTTCTTT CASSSDRGRTEAFF
TRBD1 TRBJ2-7 - TRBV4-2 TGTGCCAGCAGCCAAGATTGGTTCCAGGGGGCAACCTACGAGCAGTACTTC CASSQDWFQGATYEQYF
TRBD1 TRBJ1-2 - TRBV14 TGTGCCAGCTCGGTGACAGGGCACTATGGCTACACCTTC CASSVTGHYGYTF
TRBD2 TRBJ2-7 - TRBV5-1 TGCGCCAGCAGCGGCGGACTAGCGGGGGGACACTACGAGCAGTACTTC CASSGGLAGGHYEQYF
- TRBJ2-2 - TRBV28 TGTGCCAGCAGTTTCGTTTCCTATCCTACCGGGGAGCTGTTTTTT CASSFVSYPTGELFF
TRBD1 TRBJ2-5 - TRBV7-6 TGTGCCAGCAGCCCCCCGGGACAGCAAGAGACCCAGTACTTC CASSPPGQQETQYF
- TRBJ2-7 - TRBV20-1 TGCAGTGCTGGCCGTGACTACGAGCAGTACTTC CSAGRDYEQYF
TRBD1 TRBJ2-1 - TRBV7-3 TGTGCCAGCAGCTTTGGACAGGGGGCTAACAATGAGCAGTTCTTC CASSFGQGANNEQFF
- TRBJ2-5 - TRBV4-2 TGTGCCAGCAGCCAGGAGGGGGCCGTGAGAGAGACCCAGTACTTC CASSQEGAVRETQYF
TRBD2 TRBJ2-7 once TRBV5-4 TGTGCCAGCAGCCCGGGAGGAAGCTCCTACGAGCAGTACTTC CASSPGGSSYEQYF
TRBD1 TRBJ1-2 few TRBV7-6 TGTGCCAGCAGCCCTAGACCAGGGGGCGCTTCTGGCTACACCTTC CASSPRPGGASGYTF
- TRBJ2-1 - TRBV7-8 TGTGCCAGCAGCCGGTTGGGCGGAGGCTCCTACAATGAGCAGTTCTTC CASSRLGGGSYNEQFF
TRBD2 TRBJ2-1 once TRBV13 TGTGCCAGCAGCCCCGGTAGCGGGAGCTCCTACAATGAGCAGTTCTTC CASSPGSGSSYNEQFF
TRBD1 TRBJ2-7 once TRBV6-5 TGTGCCAGCAGTTACGCTCGGACAGGGGACGGGTACGAGCAGTACTTC CASSYARTGDGYEQYF
TRBD2 TRBJ2-1 - TRBV28 TGTGCCAGTAGGGGGGAATCAGGGGATTCATTGTGGGGACTAGCGGGAGTGTTCAATGAGCAGTTCTTC CASRGESGDSLWGLAGVFNEQFF
- TRBJ2-1 - TRBV29-1 TGCAGCGCCTCATCTCGGGCGGAGGCGGGCGAGCAGTTCTTC CSASSRAEAGEQFF
TRBD2 TRBJ2-7 - TRBV2 TGTGCCAGCAGCGAAGAAGTGGGACTAGCGGGAGTGGGTGAGCAGTACTTC CASSEEVGLAGVGEQYF
- TRBJ1-1 - TRBV7-9 TGTGCCAGCACCTCCGGAGGGTACACTGAAGCTTTCTTT CASTSGGYTEAFF
TRBD1 TRBJ2-1 - TRBV19 TGTGCCAGTAGTATTGGACAGGTTAACTACAATGAGCAGTTCTTC CASSIGQVNYNEQFF
TRBD1 TRBJ2-5 - TRBV10-3 TGTGCCATCAGCCAGGGGGTGGAGGAGACCCAGTACTTC CAISQGVEETQYF
TRBD2 TRBJ2-7 - TRBV5-4 TGTGCCAGCAGTGTAGTGGCGGGAGGTTATGAGCAGTACTTC CASSVVAGGYEQYF
TRBD1 TRBJ2-3 few TRBV7-7 TGTGCCAGCAGCTCGACGCCGGGACAGATGACCACAGATACGCAGTATTTT CASSSTPGQMTTDTQYF
- TRBJ1-2 once TRBV28 TGTGCCAGCAGTCCTGGGGGCGCTAACTATGGCTACACCTTC CASSPGGANYGYTF